Shown below are 21 T cell receptor beta chains from a single sample sequenced in a study of blood T cell repertoires in COVID-19. TCRdb's copy holds only in-frame clones and misses some; the assay was immunoSEQ multiplex PCR. The sample includes hundreds of thousands of clones, roughly nine tenths seen only once; the top ten take 5.2%. The sequenced sample was PBMCs or T cells enriched from blood (not recorded which). These receptors were obtained from a man aged 55 to 69 who had recovered from COVID-19.

This chain links TRBV1 with TRBJ2-7; the D segment call TRBD2 is taken from the table without a DNA check. TRBV1 is a pseudogene segment. The CDR3 spans 13 residues. The CDR3 here is CTSSPGTPYEQYF. The CDR3, as DNA: TGCACCAGCAGCCCCGGGACTCCCTACGAGCAGTACTTC.

The rearrangement links TRBV5-8 to TRBJ1-5; 10 bases fit TRBD1. The CDR3 has 13 residues. Trimming removed 4 bases from V and 5 bases from J; junction bases left unmatched: 0. Germline V gene sequence: CDR1 SGHTS, CDR2 YDEGEE. CDR3: CASSGTGDQPQHF. CDR3 in DNA: TGTGCCAGCAGCGGGACAGGGGATCAGCCCCAGCATTTT.

The chain uses TRBV6-5 and TRBJ1-1; 9 bases match TRBD1. The CDR3 sequence is 13 residues long. Germline lookup yields CDR1 MNHEY and CDR2 SVGAGI. Trimming cost V 6 bases and J 7 bases; bases outside gene matches: 6. The CDR3 sequence is CASSIGQGFEAFF. The DNA of the CDR3 is TGTGCCAGCAGCATCGGACAGGGGTTTGAAGCTTTCTTT.

This rearrangement joins TRBV27 to TRBJ1-4; no clear D. Germline V gene sequence: CDR1 MNHEY, CDR2 SMNVEV (reference sequence). V was trimmed by 3 bases and J by 8 bases, leaving 16 bases between them. The length of the CDR3 is 15 residues. DNA for the CDR3: TGTGCCAGCAGTTTTTCGGGGTTCGGCGACGAAAAACTGTTTTTT. Translated, it gives CASSFSGFGDEKLFF.

The rearrangement links TRBV7-3 to TRBJ2-1; 15 nucleotides agree with TRBD2. V lost 5 bases, J lost 8 bases, and 7 bases stayed unmatched. The CDR3 is made up of 16 amino acids. Germline assignment: CDR1 SGHTA and CDR2 FQGTGA. CDR3 nucleotides: TGTGCCAGCAGCCGGACTAGCGGGAGGGGGGTCGATGAGCAGTTCTTC. This sequence encodes CASSRTSGRGVDEQFF. The full variable domain, its missing parts supplied by reference TRBV7-3 and TRBJ2-1, is GAGVSQTPSNKVTEKGKYVELRCDPISGHTALYWYRQSLGQGPEFLIYFQGTGAADDSGLPNDRFFAVRPEGSVSTLKIQRTERGDSAVYLCASSRTSGRGVDEQFFGPGTRLTVL.

The chain links TRBV18 to TRBJ2-5; D is ambiguous. This CDR3 has 12 residues. Per the germline V gene, CDR1 is KGHSH and CDR2 is LQKENI. Trimming took off 1 base at V and 4 bases at J, with 4 bases between the two ends. CDR3 sequence: CASSPLRETQYF. CDR3 coding DNA: TGTGCCAGCTCACCACTTCGAGAGACCCAGTACTTC.

CDR3 in DNA: TGTGCCAGCAGTTTAGCAGGGGGCCCAAATCAGCCCCAGCATTTT. Protein: CASSLAGGPNQPQHF. V usage is TRBV28 and J usage is TRBJ1-5; 8 nucleotides line up with TRBD1. The germline V gene encodes CDR1 MDHEN and CDR2 SYDVKM. The CDR3 sequence is 15 residues long. V was pared by 2 bases and J by 4 bases, with 4 bases of the junction left unmatched. The full variable domain, completed using reference TRBV28 and TRBJ1-5, is DVKVTQSSRYLVKRTGEKVFLECVQDMDHENMFWYRQDPGLGLRLIYFSYDVKMKEKGDIPEGYSVSREKKERFSLILESASTNQTSMYLCASSLAGGPNQPQHFGDGTRLSIL.

CDR3 DNA: TGTGCCAGCAGTTACCCCGGGACTAGAGATTCGGATACGCAGTATTTT. It is translated as CASSYPGTRDSDTQYF. The rearrangement uses TRBV28 and TRBJ2-3; TRBD2 agrees at 8 bases. The V gene end was trimmed by 4 bases and the J gene end by 6 bases; junction bases not matched to a gene: 12. This CDR3 has 16 amino acids. Looked up from germline, CDR1 is MDHEN and CDR2 is SYDVKM.

The rearrangement uses TRBV28 and TRBJ1-5, with a weak D call TRBD1 (5 bases). This CDR3 is 15 amino acids long. Looked up from germline, CDR1 is MDHEN and CDR2 is SYDVKM. V was trimmed by 7 bases and J by 2 bases, leaving 15 bases between them. CDR3 sequence: CASTSPAGGNQPQHF. The CDR3 DNA sequence: TGTGCCAGCACCTCCCCGGCGGGGGGCAATCAGCCCCAGCATTTT.

This clone was detected only once. This chain links TRBV28 with TRBJ1-1; D is possibly TRBD1 (6 bases). The germline gives CDR1 MDHEN, CDR2 SYDVKM. The CDR3 extends over 13 amino acids. The V end lost 5 bases, the J end lost 1 base, and 8 bases lay between the germline ends. The CDR3 is CASSKQGNTEAFF. DNA of the CDR3: TGTGCCAGCAGTAAACAGGGGAACACTGAAGCTTTCTTT.

The CDR3 sequence: CASSVASGQSNSPLHF. CDR3 nucleotide sequence: TGTGCCAGCAGCGTAGCTTCGGGACAGTCAAATTCACCCCTCCACTTT. This chain joins TRBV9 and TRBJ1-6; 7 bases agree with TRBD1. The germline gives CDR1 SGDLS, CDR2 YYNGEE. This CDR3 region has 16 residues. The V and J ends lost 0 bases and 7 bases, in that order; junction bases with no gene match: 7.

J is TRBJ1-4 and V is TRBV5-8, with 8 bases lining up with TRBD1. CDR1 and CDR2 (germline): SGHTS, YDEGEE. This CDR3 is 17 amino acids long. The junction had 10 bases not matched to a gene; V was cut back by 2 bases and J by 4 bases. The CDR3 DNA reads as TGTGCCAGCAGCTTTGGATCGGGGGGACAGGTTAATGAAAAACTGTTTTTT. Translation: CASSFGSGGQVNEKLFF.

This clone occurred once. V gene TRBV15 combines with J gene TRBJ1-2, with D perhaps TRBD1 (5 bases). This CDR3 is built from 13 residues. Per germline, CDR1 LNHNV and CDR2 YYDKDF (reference sequence). Deletions cut 6 bases from V and 3 bases from J, with 11 bases between. DNA of the CDR3: TGTGCCACCAGTTTCAGCAGGGACTATGGCTACACCTTC. Translation: CATSFSRDYGYTF. The full variable domain, in which reference TRBV15 and TRBJ1-2 provide the parts outside the CDR3, is DAMVIQNPRYQVTQFGKPVTLSCSQTLNHNVMYWYQQKSSQAPKLLFHYYDKDFNNEADTPDNFQSRRPNTSFCFLDIRSPGLGDTAMYLCATSFSRDYGYTFGSGTRLTVV.

The rearrangement joins TRBV27 to TRBJ1-1, with TRBD1 identical over 9 bases. V dropped 5 bases and J dropped 11; count of bases not matched to a gene: 6. The CDR3 consists of 12 residues. The V gene's germline CDR1 is MNHEY and CDR2 SMNVEV (reference sequence). Here the CDR3 DNA reads TGTGCCAGCAGTCCATGGACAGGGGCGGCTTTCTTT. The encoded protein is CASSPWTGAAFF.

CDR3 coding DNA: TGTGCCAGCAGCTTAATGTCTAGCGGGACGGATACGCAGTATTTT. Its translation: CASSLMSSGTDTQYF. This sequence joins TRBV7-2 and TRBJ2-3; 9 bases are a match to TRBD2. CDR1 is SGHTA and CDR2 is FQGNSA in the germline V gene. Germline trimming cut 2 bases from V and 6 bases from J; bases unmatched to any gene: 6. This CDR3 spans 15 amino acids.

J is TRBJ2-7 and V is TRBV5-1; D call uncertain. The CDR3 loop spans 12 amino acids. Deletions cut 1 base from V and 4 bases from J, with 6 bases between. Germline V CDR1 and CDR2: SGHRS, YFSETQ. The CDR3 reads CASSLTVYEQYF. The CDR3 DNA reads TGCGCCAGCAGCTTGACAGTATACGAGCAGTACTTC.

The gene calls are TRBV27 and TRBJ2-3; D not resolved. The CDR3 covers 13 residues. The V end was cut by 3 bases, the J end by 12 bases, with 16 bases between. Germline V gene sequence: CDR1 MNHEY, CDR2 SMNVEV (reference sequence). The chain's CDR3 is CASSLGAPDPQYF. The CDR3 DNA sequence: TGTGCCAGCAGTTTGGGCGCTCCCGATCCTCAGTATTTT.

The chain is built from TRBV28 and TRBJ2-1; TRBD2 matches 7 bases. Germline loops: CDR1 MDHEN, CDR2 SYDVKM. The CDR3 length is 16 residues. V shed 2 bases and J 0 bases; nucleotides not matched to a gene: 4. CDR3 coding DNA: TGTGCCAGCAGTTTAGCTAGCGGAAACTCCTACAATGAGCAGTTCTTC. Translation gives CASSLASGNSYNEQFF. Variable domain in full (rest from reference TRBV28 and TRBJ2-1): DVKVTQSSRYLVKRTGEKVFLECVQDMDHENMFWYRQDPGLGLRLIYFSYDVKMKEKGDIPEGYSVSREKKERFSLILESASTNQTSMYLCASSLASGNSYNEQFFGPGTRLTVL.

The chain recombines TRBV15 with TRBJ1-1; 8 nucleotides match TRBD1. With 3 bases clipped from V and 1 base from J, the junction kept 13 bases outside the gene matches. Germline V gene sequence: CDR1 LNHNV, CDR2 YYDKDF (reference sequence). This CDR3 has 18 residues. The CDR3 loop is CATSSEWGRQGTNTEAFF. In DNA, the CDR3 is TGTGCCACCAGCAGTGAATGGGGTAGACAGGGGACGAACACTGAAGCTTTCTTT.

The V gene is TRBV18, the J gene TRBJ1-4, with 10 bases lining up with TRBD1. This CDR3 is built from 16 residues. CDR1 and CDR2 (germline): KGHSH, LQKENI. V lost 3 bases to trimming and J lost 2 bases; unmatched junction nucleotides: 3. In DNA form, the CDR3 reads TGTGCCAGCTCACCCGGGACAGGGGCTACTAATGAAAAACTGTTTTTT. Amino acids: CASSPGTGATNEKLFF. The variable domain in full, completed from reference TRBV18 and TRBJ1-4, reads NAGVMQNPRHLVRRRGQEARLRCSPMKGHSHVYWYRQLPEEGLKFMVYLQKENIIDESGMPKERFSAEFPKEGPSILRIQQVVRGDSAAYFCASSPGTGATNEKLFFGSGTQLSVL.

The rearrangement links TRBV7-2 to TRBJ2-1; TRBD2 agrees at 13 bases. The junction had 6 bases not matched to a gene; V was cut back by 4 bases and J by 6 bases. Germline V gives CDR1 SGHTA, CDR2 FQGNSA. CDR3 length: 16 residues. CDR3 coding DNA: TGTGCCAGCAGCTCAGGACTAGCGGGAGATGGCAATGAGCAGTTCTTC. This translates into CASSSGLAGDGNEQFF.